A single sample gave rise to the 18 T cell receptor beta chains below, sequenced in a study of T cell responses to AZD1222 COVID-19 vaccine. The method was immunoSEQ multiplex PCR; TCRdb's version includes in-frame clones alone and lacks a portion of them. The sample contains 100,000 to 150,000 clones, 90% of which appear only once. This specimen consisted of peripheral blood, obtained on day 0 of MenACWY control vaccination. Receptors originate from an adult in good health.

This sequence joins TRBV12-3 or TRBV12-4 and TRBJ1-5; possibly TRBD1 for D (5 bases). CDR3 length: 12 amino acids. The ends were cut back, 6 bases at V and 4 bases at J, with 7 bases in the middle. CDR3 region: CASSWGNQPQHF. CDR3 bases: TGTGCCAGCAGCTGGGGGAATCAGCCCCAGCATTTT.

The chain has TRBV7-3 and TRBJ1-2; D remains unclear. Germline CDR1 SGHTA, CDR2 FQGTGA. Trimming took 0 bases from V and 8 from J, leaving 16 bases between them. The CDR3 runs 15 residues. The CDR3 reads CASSLTRASVGGYTF. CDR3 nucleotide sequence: TGTGCCAGCAGCTTAACCCGGGCCTCGGTCGGCGGCTACACCTTC. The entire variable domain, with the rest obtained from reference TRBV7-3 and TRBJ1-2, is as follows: GAGVSQTPSNKVTEKGKYVELRCDPISGHTALYWYRQSLGQGPEFLIYFQGTGAADDSGLPNDRFFAVRPEGSVSTLKIQRTERGDSAVYLCASSLTRASVGGYTFGSGTRLTVV.

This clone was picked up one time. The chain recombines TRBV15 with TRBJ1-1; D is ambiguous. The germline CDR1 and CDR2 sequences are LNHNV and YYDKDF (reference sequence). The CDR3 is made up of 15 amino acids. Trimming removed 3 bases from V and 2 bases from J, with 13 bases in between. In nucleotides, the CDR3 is TGTGCCACCAGCAGCCCGAATAGACTTAACACTGAAGCTTTCTTT. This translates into CATSSPNRLNTEAFF.

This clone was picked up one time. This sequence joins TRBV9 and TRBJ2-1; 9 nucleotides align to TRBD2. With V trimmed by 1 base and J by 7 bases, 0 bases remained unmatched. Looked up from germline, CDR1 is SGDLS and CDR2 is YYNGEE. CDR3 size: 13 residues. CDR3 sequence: CASSVLAGNEQFF. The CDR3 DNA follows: TGTGCCAGCAGCGTACTAGCGGGGAATGAGCAGTTCTTC.

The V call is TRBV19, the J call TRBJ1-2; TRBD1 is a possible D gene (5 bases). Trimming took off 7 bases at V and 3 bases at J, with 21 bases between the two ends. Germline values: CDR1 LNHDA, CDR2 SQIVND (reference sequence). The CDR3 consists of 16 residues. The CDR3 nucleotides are TGTGCCAGTACCTCCTCGGTGGCGGGGGTTGACTATGGCTACACCTTC. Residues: CASTSSVAGVDYGYTF.

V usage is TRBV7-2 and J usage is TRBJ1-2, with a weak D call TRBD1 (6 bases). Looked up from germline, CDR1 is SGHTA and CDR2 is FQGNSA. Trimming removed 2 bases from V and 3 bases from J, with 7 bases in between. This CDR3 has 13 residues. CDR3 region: CASSLTGYYGYTF. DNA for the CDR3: TGTGCCAGCAGCTTAACAGGGTACTATGGCTACACCTTC.

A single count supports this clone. CDR3 loop: CAISESELAGRYEQYF. CDR3 in DNA: TGTGCCATCAGTGAGTCGGAACTAGCGGGGCGGTACGAGCAGTACTTC. The chain recombines TRBV10-3 with TRBJ2-7, with 10 bases matching TRBD2. The V gene's germline CDR1 is ENHRY and CDR2 SYGVKD. V was pared by 0 bases and J by 4 bases, with 6 bases of the junction left unmatched. The CDR3 has 16 amino acids.

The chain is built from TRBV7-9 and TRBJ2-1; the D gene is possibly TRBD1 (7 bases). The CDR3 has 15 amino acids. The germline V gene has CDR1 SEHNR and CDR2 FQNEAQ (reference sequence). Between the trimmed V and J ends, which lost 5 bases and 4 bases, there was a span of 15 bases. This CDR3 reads CASSLHRGGYNEQFF. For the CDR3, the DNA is TGTGCCAGCAGCCTACACAGGGGAGGTTACAATGAGCAGTTCTTC. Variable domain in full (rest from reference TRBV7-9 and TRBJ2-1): DTGVSQNPRHKITKRGQNVTFRCDPISEHNRLYWYRQTLGQGPEFLTYFQNEAQLEKSRLLSDRFSAERPKGSFSTLEIQRTEQGDSAMYLCASSLHRGGYNEQFFGPGTRLTVL.

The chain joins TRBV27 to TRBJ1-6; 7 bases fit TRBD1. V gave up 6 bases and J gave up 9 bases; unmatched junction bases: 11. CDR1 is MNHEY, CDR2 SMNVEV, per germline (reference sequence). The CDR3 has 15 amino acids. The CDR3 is CASSRTTGKGSPLHF. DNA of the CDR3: TGTGCCAGCAGCCGAACGACAGGGAAAGGTTCACCCCTCCACTTT.

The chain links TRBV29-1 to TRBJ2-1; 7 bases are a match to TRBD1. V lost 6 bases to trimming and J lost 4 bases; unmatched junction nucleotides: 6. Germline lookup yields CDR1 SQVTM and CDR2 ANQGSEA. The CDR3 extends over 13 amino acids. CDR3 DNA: TGCAGCGTGCCCGGGACAGCATACAATGAGCAGTTCTTC. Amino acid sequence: CSVPGTAYNEQFF.

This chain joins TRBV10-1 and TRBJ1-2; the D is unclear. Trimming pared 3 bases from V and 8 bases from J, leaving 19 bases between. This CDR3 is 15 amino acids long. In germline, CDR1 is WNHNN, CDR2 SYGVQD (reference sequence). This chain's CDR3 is CASSDLRASPEGYTF. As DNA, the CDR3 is TGCGCCAGCAGTGACCTACGGGCCTCTCCGGAGGGCTACACCTTC.

CDR3: CASSSLGTGGQPQHF. In DNA form, the CDR3 reads TGTGCCAGCAGCTCGCTCGGGACAGGGGGTCAGCCCCAGCATTTT. The rearrangement links TRBV5-8 to TRBJ1-5, with 11 bases identical to TRBD1. The V gene's germline CDR1 is SGHTS and CDR2 YDEGEE. The CDR3 has 15 amino acids. V shed 3 bases, J shed 6 bases, and the junction held 5 bases outside the gene matches. Full variable domain (rest looked up from reference TRBV5-8 and TRBJ1-5): EAGVTQSPTHLIKTRGQQATLRCSPISGHTSVYWYQQALGLGLQFLLWYDEGEERNRGNFPPRFSGRQFPNYSSELNVNALELEDSALYLCASSSLGTGGQPQHFGDGTRLSIL.

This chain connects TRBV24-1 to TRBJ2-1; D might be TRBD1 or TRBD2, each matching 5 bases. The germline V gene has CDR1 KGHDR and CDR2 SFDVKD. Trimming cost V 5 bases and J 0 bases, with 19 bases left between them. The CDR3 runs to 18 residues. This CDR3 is CATSGYGDPVSSYNEQFF. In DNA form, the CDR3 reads TGTGCCACCAGTGGTTACGGGGACCCGGTGAGCTCCTACAATGAGCAGTTCTTC.

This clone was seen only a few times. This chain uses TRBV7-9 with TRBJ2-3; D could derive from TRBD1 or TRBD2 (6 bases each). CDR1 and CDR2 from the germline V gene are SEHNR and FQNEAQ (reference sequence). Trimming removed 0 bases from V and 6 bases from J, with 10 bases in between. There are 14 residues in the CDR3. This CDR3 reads CASSLAEGGDTQYF. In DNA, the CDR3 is TGTGCCAGCAGCTTAGCGGAAGGGGGGGATACGCAGTATTTT.

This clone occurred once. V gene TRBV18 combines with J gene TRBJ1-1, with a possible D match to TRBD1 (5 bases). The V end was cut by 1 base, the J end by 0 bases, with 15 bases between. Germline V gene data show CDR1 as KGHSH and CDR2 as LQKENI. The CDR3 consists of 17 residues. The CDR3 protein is CASSPLDLGRVNTEAFF. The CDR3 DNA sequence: TGTGCCAGCTCACCACTCGACTTGGGGCGGGTGAACACTGAAGCTTTCTTT.

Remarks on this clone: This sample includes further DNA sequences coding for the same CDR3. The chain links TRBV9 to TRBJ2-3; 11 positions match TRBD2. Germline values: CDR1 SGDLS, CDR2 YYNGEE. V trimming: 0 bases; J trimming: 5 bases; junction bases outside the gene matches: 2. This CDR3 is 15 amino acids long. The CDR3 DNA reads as TGTGCCAGCAGCGTAGGAGGACTAGCGGGAGATACGCAGTATTTT. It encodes CASSVGGLAGDTQYF.

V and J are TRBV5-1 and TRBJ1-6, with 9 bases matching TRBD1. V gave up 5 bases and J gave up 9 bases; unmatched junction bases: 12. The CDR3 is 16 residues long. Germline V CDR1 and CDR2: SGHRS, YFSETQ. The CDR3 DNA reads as TGCGCCAGCAGAGTAAGGTCCGGGGGACAGGGTTCACCCCTCCACTTT. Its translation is CASRVRSGGQGSPLHF.

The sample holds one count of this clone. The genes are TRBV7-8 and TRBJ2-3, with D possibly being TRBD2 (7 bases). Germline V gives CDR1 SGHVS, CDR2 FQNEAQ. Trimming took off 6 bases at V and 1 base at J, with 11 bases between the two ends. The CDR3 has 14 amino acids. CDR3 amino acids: CASREGGGTDTQYF. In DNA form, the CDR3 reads TGTGCCAGCAGGGAGGGGGGGGGCACAGATACGCAGTATTTT.